This T cell receptor beta chain was captured in a study of blood T cell repertoires in COVID-19. Study as a whole: Some COVID-19 samples were acute and others convalescent; all came from the United States, Italy and Spain. PBMCs, B-cell-depleted T cells, or T cells were the source of the cDNA or gDNA that made up the material.

In terms of age and location, participants ranged from roughly 18 to 95 years and lived in about 25 US areas. The study recruited exposed participants who had met a COVID-19 case within 2 weeks before entry. The method was immunoSEQ multiplex PCR; TCRdb's version includes in-frame clones alone and lacks a portion of them. Here the sample spans 250,000 to 300,000 clones, roughly 80% being singletons. Germline CDR1 reads SGDLS; CDR2 reads YYNGEE. V trimming: 2 bases; J trimming: 8 bases; junction bases outside the gene matches: 3. This CDR3 spans 13 amino acids. The chain couples TRBV9 to TRBJ2-1; TRBD2 matches at 8 bases. The sequenced sample was PBMCs or T cells enriched from blood (not recorded which). This clonotype was obtained from a man aged 35 to 55 who had been exposed to COVID-19. The CDR3 spells CASSVGLVDEQFF. The CDR3, as DNA: TGTGCCAGCAGCGTGGGACTAGTTGATGAGCAGTTCTTC.